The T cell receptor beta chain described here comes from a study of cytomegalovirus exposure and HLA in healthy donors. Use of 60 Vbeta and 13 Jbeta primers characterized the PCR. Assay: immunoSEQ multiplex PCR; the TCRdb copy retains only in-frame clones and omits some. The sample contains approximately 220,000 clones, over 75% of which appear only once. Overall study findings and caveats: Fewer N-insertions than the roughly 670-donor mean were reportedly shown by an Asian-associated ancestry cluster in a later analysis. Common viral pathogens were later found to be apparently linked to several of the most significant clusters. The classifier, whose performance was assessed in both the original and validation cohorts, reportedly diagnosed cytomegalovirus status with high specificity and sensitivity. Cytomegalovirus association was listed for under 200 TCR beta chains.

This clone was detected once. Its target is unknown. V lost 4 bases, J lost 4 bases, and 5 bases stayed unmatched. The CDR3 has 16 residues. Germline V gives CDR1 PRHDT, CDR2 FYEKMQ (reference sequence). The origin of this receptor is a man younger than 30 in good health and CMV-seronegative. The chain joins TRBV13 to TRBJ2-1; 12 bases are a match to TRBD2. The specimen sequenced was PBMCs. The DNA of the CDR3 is TGTGCCAGCAGCTCCGTTGGGACTAGCGGGTACAATGAGCAGTTCTTC. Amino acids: CASSSVGTSGYNEQFF.